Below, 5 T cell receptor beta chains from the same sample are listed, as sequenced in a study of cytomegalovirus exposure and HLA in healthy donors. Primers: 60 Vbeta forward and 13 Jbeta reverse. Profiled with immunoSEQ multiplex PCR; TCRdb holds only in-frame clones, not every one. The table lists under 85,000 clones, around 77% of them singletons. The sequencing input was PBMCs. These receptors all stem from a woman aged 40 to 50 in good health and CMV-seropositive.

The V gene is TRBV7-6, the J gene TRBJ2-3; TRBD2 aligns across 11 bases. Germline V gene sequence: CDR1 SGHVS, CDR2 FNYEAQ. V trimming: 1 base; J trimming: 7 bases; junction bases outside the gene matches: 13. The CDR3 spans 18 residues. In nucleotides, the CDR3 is TGTGCCAGCAGCTTAGAGTCGGCTAGCGGGAGGAGTACGTATACGCAGTATTTT. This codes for CASSLESASGRSTYTQYF.

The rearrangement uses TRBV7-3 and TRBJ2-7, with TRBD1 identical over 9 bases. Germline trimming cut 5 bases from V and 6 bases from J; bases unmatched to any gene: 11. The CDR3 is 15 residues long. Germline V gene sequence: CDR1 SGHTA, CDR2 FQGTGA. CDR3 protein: CASSVSPGQGFEQYF. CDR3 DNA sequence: TGTGCCAGCAGCGTATCACCGGGACAGGGTTTCGAGCAGTACTTC.

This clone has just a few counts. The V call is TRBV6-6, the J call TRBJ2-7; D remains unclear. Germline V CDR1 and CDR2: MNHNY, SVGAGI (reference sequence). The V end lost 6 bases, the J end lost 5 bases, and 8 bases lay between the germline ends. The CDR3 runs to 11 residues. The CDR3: CASSRVDEQYF. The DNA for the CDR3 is TGTGCCAGCAGCCGAGTCGACGAGCAGTACTTC.

The CDR3 here is CASSVGTRRRVQETQYF. The CDR3, as DNA: TGTGCCAGCAGCGTAGGGACTAGAAGAAGGGTACAAGAGACCCAGTACTTC. This chain connects TRBV9 to TRBJ2-5; 7 bases match TRBD2. V lost 0 bases to trimming and J lost 2 bases; unmatched junction nucleotides: 10. Germline CDR1 reads SGDLS; CDR2 reads YYNGEE. The CDR3 has 17 residues. The variable domain in full, completed from reference TRBV9 and TRBJ2-5, reads DSGVTQTPKHLITATGQRVTLRCSPRSGDLSVYWYQQSLDQGLQFLIQYYNGEERAKGNILERFSAQQFPDLHSELNLSSLELGDSALYFCASSVGTRRRVQETQYFGPGTRLLVL.

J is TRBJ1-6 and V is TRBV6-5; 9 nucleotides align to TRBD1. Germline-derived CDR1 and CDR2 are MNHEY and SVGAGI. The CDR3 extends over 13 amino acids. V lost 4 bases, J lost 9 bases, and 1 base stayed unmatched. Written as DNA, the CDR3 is TGTGCCAGCAGTTCGGACAGGGGTTCACCCCTCCACTTT. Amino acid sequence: CASSSDRGSPLHF.